Below are 30 T cell receptor beta chains sequenced from a single sample in a study of blood T cell repertoires in COVID-19. TCRdb's table, derived via immunoSEQ multiplex PCR, lists solely in-frame clones and lacks some. The sample lists about 300,000 clones; around nine tenths were seen once. The sample taken for sequencing was peripheral blood. The receptors originated from a young woman with COVID-19, enrolled during active disease.

The rearrangement links TRBV10-2 to TRBJ1-2; perhaps TRBD1 as D (5 bases). Germline CDR1 is WSHSY and CDR2 is SAAADI. The CDR3 sequence is 16 residues long. The germline V and J ends were trimmed by 7 bases and 4 bases, with 22 bases remaining between them. The CDR3 sequence is CASTEAMQERGYGYTF. In nucleotides, the CDR3 is TGCGCCAGCACCGAAGCTATGCAGGAAAGGGGCTATGGCTACACCTTC.

This clone was observed a single time. The chain has TRBV7-8 and TRBJ2-7, with D possibly matching TRBD2 (5 bases). This CDR3 is 13 amino acids long. The ends were cut back, 6 bases at V and 2 bases at J, with 11 bases in the middle. Germline assignment: CDR1 SGHVS and CDR2 FQNEAQ. The CDR3 DNA is TGTGCCAGCAGTCCCGGGGTTACCTACGAGCAGTACTTC. Protein: CASSPGVTYEQYF. Filled out from reference TRBV7-8 and TRBJ2-7, the complete variable domain reads GAGVSQSPRYKVAKRGQDVALRCDPISGHVSLFWYQQALGQGPEFLTYFQNEAQLDKSGLPSDRFFAERPEGSVSTLKIQRTQQEDSAVYLCASSPGVTYEQYFGPGTRLTVT.

This sequence joins TRBV27 and TRBJ2-7; TRBD1 matches at 7 bases. This CDR3 region has 13 residues. Germline CDR1 and CDR2: MNHEY and SMNVEV (reference sequence). V lost 6 bases to trimming and J lost 3 bases; unmatched junction nucleotides: 5. The CDR3 loop is CASRQGQFYEQYF. In DNA form, the CDR3 reads TGTGCCAGCAGGCAGGGACAGTTCTACGAGCAGTACTTC.

V is TRBV9 and J is TRBJ1-6; 7 positions match TRBD1. Trimming cost V 0 bases and J 3 bases; bases outside gene matches: 15. The CDR3 contains 20 residues. The V gene's germline CDR1 is SGDLS and CDR2 YYNGEE. The CDR3 region has the DNA TGTGCCAGCAGCGTAGGCCGCCCAGGGGGTACTCCGAACTATAATTCACCCCTCCACTTT. It yields the protein CASSVGRPGGTPNYNSPLHF.

The J gene is TRBJ2-5, the V gene TRBV28; 7 bases match TRBD1. The CDR3 consists of 13 residues. The germline CDR1 and CDR2 sequences are MDHEN and SYDVKM. The V segment lost 6 bases and the J segment 5 bases; nucleotides outside the gene matches: 6. CDR3 sequence: CASSQGGGETQYF. The CDR3 DNA reads as TGTGCCAGCAGCCAAGGGGGCGGGGAGACCCAGTACTTC.

The rearrangement uses TRBV18 and TRBJ1-1, with TRBD1 identical over 7 bases. Losses at the gene ends were 5 bases for V and 1 base for J; bases not matched to a gene: 7. This CDR3 has 15 amino acids. Germline V gene lookup returns CDR1 KGHSH and CDR2 LQKENI. The CDR3 DNA reads TGTGCCAGCTCAGCTGGGACAGCCGGGAACACTGAAGCTTTCTTT. Translated: CASSAGTAGNTEAFF.

The chain couples TRBV6-6 to TRBJ2-2; 9 bases line up with TRBD1. This CDR3 contains 13 residues. Germline V gene lookup returns CDR1 MNHNY and CDR2 SVGAGI (reference sequence). J lost 10 bases, V lost 5 bases, and 5 bases had no gene match. In DNA, the CDR3 is TGTGCCAGCAGTCTTGGGACAGGGCTGGAGCTGTTTTTT. Protein: CASSLGTGLELFF.

The chain uses TRBV28 and TRBJ2-7, with D maybe TRBD2 (7 bases). This CDR3 has 15 amino acids. The germline V gene has CDR1 MDHEN and CDR2 SYDVKM. V was pared by 8 bases and J by 4 bases, with 21 bases between. This chain's CDR3 is CASSTGGLMGYEQYF. CDR3 sequence (DNA): TGTGCCAGCTCAACGGGGGGCCTCATGGGGTACGAGCAGTACTTC.

The chain is built from TRBV28 and TRBJ1-2, with D unclear. In germline, CDR1 is MDHEN, CDR2 SYDVKM. V was cut by 2 bases and J by 8 bases, with 15 bases left in between. The CDR3 has 14 amino acids. Here the CDR3 DNA reads TGTGCCAGCAGTTTACAAGGAGTAGGTGAAGGCTACACCTTC. Protein product: CASSLQGVGEGYTF.

This clone was seen once. This chain connects TRBV24-1 to TRBJ2-5, with TRBD1 identical over 7 bases. Germline values: CDR1 KGHDR, CDR2 SFDVKD. This CDR3 is 15 amino acids long. The V segment lost 4 bases and the J segment 1 base; nucleotides outside the gene matches: 5. CDR3 region: CATSEPGTAQETQYF. Here the CDR3 DNA reads TGTGCCACCAGTGAGCCCGGGACAGCCCAAGAGACCCAGTACTTC.

The genes are TRBV9 and TRBJ2-1; D is perhaps TRBD1 (5 bases). With 0 bases removed from V and 7 bases from J, the gap between germline ends came to 11 bases. CDR3 size: 14 residues. CDR1 is SGDLS and CDR2 is YYNGEE in the germline V gene. The CDR3 spells CASSVAGPLNEQFF. CDR3 DNA sequence: TGTGCCAGCAGCGTAGCAGGGCCGTTGAATGAGCAGTTCTTC.

The rearrangement uses TRBV20-1 and TRBJ2-5; the D is unclear. V was shortened by 3 bases and J by 5 bases, with 19 bases between the two germline ends. This CDR3 has 15 amino acids. Germline V CDR1 and CDR2: DFQATT, SNEGSKA (reference sequence). The DNA for the CDR3 is TGCAGTGCTAGTAATTTCGGGTCCCAGCAGGAGACCCAGTACTTC. It specifies CSASNFGSQQETQYF.

CDR3 loop: CASSPGTAHTYEQYF. In nucleotides, the CDR3 is TGTGCCAGCTCCCCGGGGACAGCACACACCTACGAGCAGTACTTC. The chain carries TRBV18 and TRBJ2-7; 7 nucleotides match TRBD1. Germline values: CDR1 KGHSH, CDR2 LQKENI. The CDR3 runs to 15 residues. J lost 2 bases, V lost 6 bases, and 10 bases had no gene match.

The chain recombines TRBV10-2 with TRBJ2-7; possible D gene TRBD2, 6 bases. CDR1 and CDR2 (germline): WSHSY, SAAADI. CDR3 length: 16 amino acids. The germline V and J ends were trimmed by 4 bases and 1 base, with 17 bases remaining between them. The CDR3 nucleotides read TGCGCCAGCAGTGGCTTAGAGCGGGTTTCGTCCTACGAGCAGTACTTC. This codes for CASSGLERVSSYEQYF.

This chain uses TRBV5-5 with TRBJ2-5, with 9 positions matching TRBD2. CDR3 length: 14 residues. V lost 4 bases to trimming and J lost 2 bases; unmatched junction nucleotides: 3. CDR1 SGHKS and CDR2 YYEKEE come from the germline V gene (reference sequence). DNA for the CDR3: TGTGCCAGCAGCCCAACTAGCGGGCAAGAGACCCAGTACTTC. Translated: CASSPTSGQETQYF.

The chain joins TRBV5-4 to TRBJ2-3; D remains unclear. CDR1 is SGHNT and CDR2 is YYREEE in the germline V gene (reference sequence). Trimming shortened V by 6 bases and J by 6 bases, and 11 bases separated the two germline ends. The CDR3 has 12 residues. The chain's CDR3 is CASTPFGDTQYF. CDR3 in DNA: TGTGCCAGCACCCCCTTCGGGGATACGCAGTATTTT.

The chain joins TRBV30 to TRBJ1-4, with 7 positions matching TRBD1. Trimming at V came to 3 bases and at J to 4 bases, leaving 5 bases not matched to a gene. Germline CDR1 and CDR2: GTSNPN and SVGIG (reference sequence). CDR3 length: 14 amino acids. This CDR3 is CAWSRDSLNEKLFF. The CDR3, as DNA: TGTGCCTGGAGCCGGGACAGCCTTAATGAAAAACTGTTTTTT.

The chain couples TRBV28 to TRBJ2-5; 9 bases are shared with TRBD1. There are 15 residues in the CDR3. In germline, CDR1 is MDHEN, CDR2 SYDVKM. V dropped 5 bases and J dropped 5; count of bases not matched to a gene: 9. CDR3 in amino acids: CASSPGQGSGETQYF. CDR3 in DNA: TGTGCCAGCAGTCCGGGACAGGGTTCCGGGGAGACCCAGTACTTC.

The V call is TRBV7-9, the J call TRBJ2-1, with 9 bases fitting TRBD2. This CDR3 region has 12 residues. V trimming: 5 bases; J trimming: 15 bases; junction bases outside the gene matches: 8. CDR1 is SEHNR and CDR2 is FQNEAQ in the germline V gene (reference sequence). CDR3 in DNA: TGTGCCAGCAGCCTTGGGACTAGCTTCGTGTTCTTC. Translating it yields CASSLGTSFVFF.

The CDR3: CASSIWDSTDTQYF. The CDR3 DNA reads TGTGCCAGTAGTATATGGGACTCCACAGATACGCAGTATTTT. This rearrangement joins TRBV19 to TRBJ2-3; TRBD2 might be the D (6 bases). Germline CDR1 LNHDA, CDR2 SQIVND (reference sequence). CDR3 size: 14 residues. V lost 2 bases and J 2 bases, leaving 8 bases between the germline ends.

The chain carries TRBV2 and TRBJ2-2; 9 bases are a match to TRBD1. Trimming removed 6 bases from V and 6 bases from J; junction bases left unmatched: 8. The germline CDR1 and CDR2 sequences are SNHLY and FYNNEI. CDR3 length equals 15 residues. The CDR3 sequence is CASSTPTGGPGELFF. The CDR3 nucleotides read TGTGCCAGCAGCACACCGACAGGGGGTCCCGGGGAGCTGTTTTTT.

This clone was found a few times. This chain links TRBV9 with TRBJ2-7; tentatively, D is TRBD2 (5 bases). The V end was cut by 3 bases, the J end by 0 bases, with 13 bases between. CDR1 and CDR2 (germline): SGDLS, YYNGEE. The CDR3 length is 15 residues. For the CDR3, the DNA is TGTGCCAGCAGCGCTCGCCCGGGGAGCTCCTACGAGCAGTACTTC. It is translated as CASSARPGSSYEQYF.

The gene calls are TRBV7-9 and TRBJ1-1; D is ambiguous. The CDR3 is 13 amino acids. Germline V gene data show CDR1 as SEHNR and CDR2 as FQNEAQ (reference sequence). Trimming pared 5 bases from V and 1 base from J, leaving 8 bases between. The CDR3 is CASSITENTEAFF. In nucleotides, the CDR3 is TGTGCCAGCAGCATTACAGAGAACACTGAAGCTTTCTTT.

On this clone itself: A junction end diverges from the germline sequence, so it may reflect a read error. This sample includes further DNA sequences coding for the same CDR3. The rearrangement uses TRBV5-6 and TRBJ2-5; D call uncertain. The germline V gene has CDR1 SGHDT and CDR2 YYEEEE. This CDR3 comprises 11 residues. The CDR3 here is CASSLGEAQYF. In DNA, the CDR3 is TGTGCCAGCAGCTTGGGAGAGGCCCAGTACTTC.

This sequence joins TRBV4-3 and TRBJ1-2, with D possibly being TRBD1 (6 bases). The CDR3 loop spans 14 amino acids. Germline CDR1 is LGHNA and CDR2 is YSLEER. V dropped 1 base and J dropped 3 bases, with 9 bases sitting between them. The CDR3 region is CASSQGAGDYGYTF. The CDR3 region has the DNA TGCGCCAGCAGCCAAGGTGCAGGGGACTATGGCTACACCTTC.

The CDR3 sequence is CASSPGGSGYQETQYF. The CDR3 DNA reads TGCGCCAGCAGCCCAGGGGGTAGCGGATACCAAGAGACCCAGTACTTC. V usage is TRBV5-1 and J usage is TRBJ2-5, with D maybe TRBD1 (7 bases). This CDR3 contains 16 residues. Trimming removed 4 bases from V and 0 bases from J, with 16 bases in between. CDR1 and CDR2 from the germline V gene are SGHRS and YFSETQ.

This rearrangement joins TRBV19 to TRBJ1-4; unclear D gene. Trimming stripped 2 bases from V and 0 bases from J, with 7 bases between. This CDR3 spans 15 amino acids. Germline CDR1 LNHDA, CDR2 SQIVND (reference sequence). The CDR3, as DNA: TGTGCCAGTAGTATACAGCGCGCAACTAATGAAAAACTGTTTTTT. The encoded protein is CASSIQRATNEKLFF.

The V call is TRBV19, the J call TRBJ1-2; D remains ambiguous. Between the trimmed V and J ends, which lost 5 bases and 4 bases, there was a span of 5 bases. The CDR3 runs 11 residues. Germline assignment: CDR1 LNHDA and CDR2 SQIVND (reference sequence). DNA of the CDR3: TGTGCCAGTAGTTCGTCCTATGGCTACACCTTC. Amino acid sequence: CASSSSYGYTF.

The chain carries TRBV10-2 and TRBJ2-3, with 10 bases lining up with TRBD2. The ends lost 2 bases at V and 6 bases at J; junction bases unmatched: 5. The CDR3 has 15 amino acids. Germline values: CDR1 WSHSY, CDR2 SAAADI. CDR3: CASSELAGAGDTQYF. The CDR3 bases are TGCGCCAGCAGTGAGCTAGCGGGAGCGGGTGATACGCAGTATTTT.

The chain joins TRBV18 to TRBJ1-2; 9 bases agree with TRBD1. The V gene end was trimmed by 4 bases and the J gene end by 0 bases; junction bases not matched to a gene: 6. The CDR3 length is 16 residues. In germline, CDR1 is KGHSH, CDR2 LQKENI. The CDR3 sequence is CASSLGTGIANYGYTF. CDR3 DNA sequence: TGTGCCAGCTCACTCGGGACAGGGATAGCTAACTATGGCTACACCTTC.